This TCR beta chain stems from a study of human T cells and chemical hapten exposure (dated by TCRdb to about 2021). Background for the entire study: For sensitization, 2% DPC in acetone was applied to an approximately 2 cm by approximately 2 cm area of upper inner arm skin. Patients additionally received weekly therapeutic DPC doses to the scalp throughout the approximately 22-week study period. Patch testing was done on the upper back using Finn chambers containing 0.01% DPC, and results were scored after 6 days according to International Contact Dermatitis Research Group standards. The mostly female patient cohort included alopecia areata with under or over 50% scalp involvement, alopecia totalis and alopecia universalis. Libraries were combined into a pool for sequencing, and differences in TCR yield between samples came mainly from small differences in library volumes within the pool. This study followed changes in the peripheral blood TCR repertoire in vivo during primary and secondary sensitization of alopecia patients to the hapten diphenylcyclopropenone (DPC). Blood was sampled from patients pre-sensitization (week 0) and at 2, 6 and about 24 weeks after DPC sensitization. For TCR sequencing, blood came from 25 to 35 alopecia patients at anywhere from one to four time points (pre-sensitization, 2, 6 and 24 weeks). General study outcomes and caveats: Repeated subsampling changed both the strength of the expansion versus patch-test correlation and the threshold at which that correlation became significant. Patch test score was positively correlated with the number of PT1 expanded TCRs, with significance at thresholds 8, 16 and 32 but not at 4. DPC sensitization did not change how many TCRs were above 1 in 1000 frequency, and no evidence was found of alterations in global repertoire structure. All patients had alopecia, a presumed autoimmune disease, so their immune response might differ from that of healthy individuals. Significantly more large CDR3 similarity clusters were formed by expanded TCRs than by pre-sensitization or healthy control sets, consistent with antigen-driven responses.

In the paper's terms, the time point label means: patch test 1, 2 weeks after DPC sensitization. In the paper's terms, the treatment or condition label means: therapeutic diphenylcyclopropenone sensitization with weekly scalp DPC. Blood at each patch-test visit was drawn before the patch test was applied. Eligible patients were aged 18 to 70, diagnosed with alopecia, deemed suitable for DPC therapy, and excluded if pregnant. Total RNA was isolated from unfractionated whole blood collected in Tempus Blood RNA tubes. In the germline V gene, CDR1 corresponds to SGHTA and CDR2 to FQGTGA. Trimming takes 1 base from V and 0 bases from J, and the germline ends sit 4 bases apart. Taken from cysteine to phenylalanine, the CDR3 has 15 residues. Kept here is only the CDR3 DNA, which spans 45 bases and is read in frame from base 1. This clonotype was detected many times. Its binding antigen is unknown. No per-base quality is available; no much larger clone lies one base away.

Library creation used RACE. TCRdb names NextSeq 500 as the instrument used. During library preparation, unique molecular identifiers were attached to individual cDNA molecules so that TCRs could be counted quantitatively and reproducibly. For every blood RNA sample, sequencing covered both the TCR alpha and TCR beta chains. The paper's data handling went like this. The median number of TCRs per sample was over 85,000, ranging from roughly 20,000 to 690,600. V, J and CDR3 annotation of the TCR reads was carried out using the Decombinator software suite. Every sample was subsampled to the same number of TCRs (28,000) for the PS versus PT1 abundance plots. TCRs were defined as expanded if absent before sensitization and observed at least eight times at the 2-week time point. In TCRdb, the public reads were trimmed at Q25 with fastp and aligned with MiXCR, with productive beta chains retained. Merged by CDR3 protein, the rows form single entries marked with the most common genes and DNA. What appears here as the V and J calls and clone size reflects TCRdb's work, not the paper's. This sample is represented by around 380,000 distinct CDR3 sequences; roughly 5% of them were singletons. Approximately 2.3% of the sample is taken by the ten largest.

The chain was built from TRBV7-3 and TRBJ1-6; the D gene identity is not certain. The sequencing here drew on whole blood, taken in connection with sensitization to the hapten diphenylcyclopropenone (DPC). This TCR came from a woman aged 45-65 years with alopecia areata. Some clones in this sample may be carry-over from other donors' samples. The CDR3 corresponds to CASSLRSSYNSPLHF. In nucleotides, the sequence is TGTGCCAGCAGCTTAAGAAGCTCCTATAATTCACCCCTCCACTTT.